One sample yielded the 18 T cell receptor beta chains listed below, sequenced in a study of cytomegalovirus exposure and HLA in healthy donors. A multiplex PCR was run with 60 Vbeta primers and 13 Jbeta primers. Sequencing used immunoSEQ multiplex PCR; TCRdb keeps in-frame clones, though not all of them. Of approximately 140,000 clones in the sample, 73% were seen once. Sequencing input: PBMCs. The receptors were gathered from a woman in her forties in good health and CMV-seronegative.

This chain uses TRBV4-3 with TRBJ2-1; possibly TRBD2 for D (6 bases). Trimming shortened V by 0 bases and J by 6 bases, and 15 bases separated the two germline ends. The CDR3 length is 16 residues. Germline lookup yields CDR1 LGHNA and CDR2 YSLEER. The chain's CDR3 is CASSQDSGLDSNEQFF. In DNA form, the CDR3 reads TGCGCCAGCAGCCAAGATTCGGGACTGGATTCCAATGAGCAGTTCTTC.

This sequence joins TRBV28 and TRBJ1-5; 7 bases line up with TRBD1. V gave up 6 bases and J gave up 0 bases; unmatched junction bases: 11. This CDR3 is 17 amino acids long. The germline CDR1 and CDR2 sequences are MDHEN and SYDVKM. The CDR3 is CASSLIWDRYSNQPQHF. In DNA form, the CDR3 reads TGTGCCAGCAGCCTCATCTGGGACAGATATAGCAATCAGCCCCAGCATTTT.

V is TRBV9 and J is TRBJ2-7; TRBD1 is a possible D gene (5 bases). Germline CDR1 reads SGDLS; CDR2 reads YYNGEE. This CDR3 has 15 amino acids. V dropped 3 bases and J dropped 6 bases, with 19 bases sitting between them. CDR3 in DNA: TGTGCCAGCAGCGATCGGACACGATCGCTCGGCGAGCAGTACTTC. It codes for CASSDRTRSLGEQYF.

This clone turned up a few times. V is TRBV4-1 and J is TRBJ2-1; D may be TRBD1 (5 bases). This CDR3 has 15 amino acids. The V gene lost 0 bases and the J gene lost 8 bases, with 14 bases spanning the gap. Germline values: CDR1 MGHRA, CDR2 YSYEKL. CDR3 nucleotide sequence: TGCGCCAGCAGCCAAGATCGCCCGACAGAATATGAGCAGTTCTTC. Residues: CASSQDRPTEYEQFF.

This clone occurred a few times. This chain links TRBV7-2 with TRBJ1-1; TRBD1 is a possible D gene (6 bases). Per the germline V gene, CDR1 is SGHTA and CDR2 is FQGNSA. This CDR3 region has 15 residues. The V end was cut by 5 bases, the J end by 4 bases, with 17 bases between. The chain's CDR3 is CASSELPQGATEAFF. The DNA for the CDR3 is TGTGCCAGCAGCGAACTTCCACAGGGAGCCACTGAAGCTTTCTTT.

CDR3 residues: CSARTDSEQYF. As DNA, the CDR3 is TGCAGTGCAAGGACAGATTCCGAGCAGTACTTC. The chain recombines TRBV20-1 with TRBJ2-7; D possibly corresponds to TRBD1 (6 bases). CDR3 length equals 11 residues. V lost 6 bases, J lost 6 bases, and 12 bases lay in between. Germline values: CDR1 DFQATT, CDR2 SNEGSKA (reference sequence).

The genes are TRBV11-2 and TRBJ2-1, with 7 bases that match TRBD1. This CDR3 spans 14 amino acids. J was trimmed by 7 bases and V by 5 bases; bases with no gene match: 8. Germline assignment: CDR1 SGHAT and CDR2 FQNNGV. The CDR3 protein is CASSQARQGNEQFF. The CDR3 DNA reads TGTGCCAGCAGCCAGGCCCGACAGGGTAATGAGCAGTTCTTC.

The chain joins TRBV5-1 to TRBJ2-1; TRBD2 is a possible D gene (6 bases). Trimming left V 2 bases short and J 0 bases short, with 15 bases between. Germline lookup yields CDR1 SGHRS and CDR2 YFSETQ. The CDR3 has 17 residues. The CDR3 region is CASSLPMAGTSYNEQFF. CDR3 DNA sequence: TGCGCCAGCAGCTTACCGATGGCGGGGACCTCCTACAATGAGCAGTTCTTC.

The genes are TRBV5-1 and TRBJ1-6, with 7 positions matching TRBD1. V dropped 4 bases and J dropped 13; count of bases not matched to a gene: 11. The CDR3 is made up of 14 amino acids. Germline V lookup: CDR1 SGHRS, CDR2 YFSETQ. CDR3 residues: CASSDGVEGGPLHF. The CDR3 DNA reads as TGCGCCAGCAGCGATGGAGTGGAAGGGGGCCCCCTCCACTTT.

The chain employs TRBV5-8 and TRBJ1-6; TRBD1 might be the D (5 bases). V lost 0 bases and J lost 0, with 7 bases in between. CDR1 is SGHTS, CDR2 YDEGEE, per germline. This CDR3 spans 16 amino acids. CDR3 sequence reads: CASSLERGSYNSPLHF. The CDR3 nucleotides are TGTGCCAGCAGCTTGGAAAGGGGCTCCTATAATTCACCCCTCCACTTT. Variable domain in full (rest from reference TRBV5-8 and TRBJ1-6): EAGVTQSPTHLIKTRGQQATLRCSPISGHTSVYWYQQALGLGLQFLLWYDEGEERNRGNFPPRFSGRQFPNYSSELNVNALELEDSALYLCASSLERGSYNSPLHFGNGTRLTVT.

The V gene is TRBV7-6, the J gene TRBJ2-5, with D possibly matching TRBD2 (6 bases). CDR3 size: 14 residues. Germline-derived CDR1 and CDR2 are SGHVS and FNYEAQ. The V end was cut by 5 bases, the J end by 0 bases, with 10 bases between. The CDR3 DNA sequence: TGTGCCAGCAGCCCCCCGGGGGACCAAGAGACCCAGTACTTC. Its translation is CASSPPGDQETQYF.

The rearrangement links TRBV5-1 to TRBJ2-7; maybe TRBD2 (5 bases). This CDR3 has 15 amino acids. The germline V gene has CDR1 SGHRS and CDR2 YFSETQ. V was trimmed by 0 bases and J by 3 bases, leaving 13 bases between them. The DNA for the CDR3 is TGCGCCAGCAGCTTGGGTCCGGGGTATGACTACGAGCAGTACGTC. Encoded protein: CASSLGPGYDYEQYV.

The rearrangement uses TRBV6-5 and TRBJ1-2; unclear D gene. V lost 2 bases and J 5 bases, leaving 12 bases between the germline ends. CDR1 MNHEY and CDR2 SVGAGI come from the germline V gene. CDR3 length: 14 amino acids. CDR3 DNA sequence: TGTGCCAGCAGTTACGCAGAGGTTTCGTATGGCTACACCTTC. Protein sequence: CASSYAEVSYGYTF.

V gene TRBV10-3 combines with J gene TRBJ1-2; possibly TRBD1 for D (6 bases). V was shortened by 0 bases and J by 8 bases, with 10 bases between the two germline ends. The germline V gene encodes CDR1 ENHRY and CDR2 SYGVKD. The CDR3 has 13 amino acids. The CDR3 spells CAISESGGLGYTF. The CDR3 DNA reads as TGTGCCATCAGTGAGTCGGGGGGGCTCGGCTACACCTTC.

V usage is TRBV13 and J usage is TRBJ2-4; 9 positions agree with TRBD1. The CDR3 totals 15 residues. The trim removed 2 bases at V and 6 bases at J, leaving 5 bases unmatched. Looked up from germline, CDR1 is PRHDT and CDR2 is FYEKMQ (reference sequence). The CDR3 loop is CASSLHRGLGNIQYF. In DNA, the CDR3 is TGTGCCAGCAGCTTACACAGGGGGCTGGGAAACATTCAGTACTTC.

This rearrangement joins TRBV6-6 to TRBJ1-1; D not certain. The V end was cut by 5 bases, the J end by 1 base, with 5 bases between. CDR1 is MNHNY, CDR2 SVGAGI, per germline (reference sequence). The CDR3 is 12 amino acids. The CDR3 bases are TGTGCCAGCAGTCCAGGGAACACTGAAGCTTTCTTT. Translation gives CASSPGNTEAFF.

CDR3 protein: CASSPSRGRRANSPLHF. CDR3 bases: TGTGCCAGCAGTCCTTCTCGGGGGAGGCGGGCCAATTCACCCCTCCACTTT. The rearrangement uses TRBV28 and TRBJ1-6, with D perhaps TRBD1 (5 bases). V shed 5 bases and J shed 7 bases, with 21 bases lying between them. The CDR3 has 17 residues. Germline CDR1 MDHEN, CDR2 SYDVKM.

The rearrangement links TRBV4-2 to TRBJ1-5, with D unresolved. CDR3 size: 13 residues. Per germline, CDR1 LGHNA and CDR2 YNFKEQ. V was trimmed by 0 bases and J by 7 bases, leaving 7 bases between them. The CDR3 here is CASSQDGMQPQHF. The CDR3 DNA reads as TGTGCCAGCAGCCAAGACGGGATGCAGCCCCAGCATTTT.